The 20 T cell receptor beta chains below were found in one sample sequenced in a study of CD8+CD57+ T cells in acquired aplastic anemia. TCR beta VDJ and CDR3 profiling used genomic DNA as template. TCRdb processed the reads anew with MiXCR; each CDR3 protein has one entry. The data hold roughly 200,000 distinct CDR3 sequences, with roughly 57% observed a single time. Sequencing input: sorted CD4+, CD8+, or CD8+CD57+ T cells (not recorded which) from PBMCs. The receptors come from a human donor in good health.

This chain connects TRBV7-9 to TRBJ2-3; 9 bases line up with TRBD2. CDR1 and CDR2 (germline): SEHNR, FQNEAQ (reference sequence). The V segment lost 5 bases and the J segment 5 bases; nucleotides outside the gene matches: 11. The length of the CDR3 is 16 residues. The CDR3 region has the DNA TGTGCCAGCAGCGTAGTACGCGGGAGGGTTGGAGATACGCAGTATTTT. Amino acid sequence: CASSVVRGRVGDTQYF. Based on the CDR3 plus reference TRBV7-9 and TRBJ2-3, the full variable domain is DTGVSQNPRHKITKRGQNVTFRCDPISEHNRLYWYRQTLGQGPEFLTYFQNEAQLEKSRLLSDRFSAERPKGSFSTLEIQRTEQGDSAMYLCASSVVRGRVGDTQYFGPGTRLTVL.

This clonotype was detected many times. The chain is built from TRBV5-8 and TRBJ2-7, with a tentative D call TRBD1 (7 bases). CDR1 SGHTS and CDR2 YDEGEE come from the germline V gene. Trimming removed 2 bases at V and 5 bases at J, with 14 bases between. The CDR3 covers 14 residues. The CDR3 here is CASSFRQGGDEQYF. CDR3 coding DNA: TGTGCCAGCAGCTTTCGGCAGGGGGGTGACGAGCAGTACTTC.

The genes are TRBV5-1 and TRBJ2-2; D is undetermined. Germline V gene lookup returns CDR1 SGHRS and CDR2 YFSETQ. Trimming shortened V by 0 bases and J by 0 bases, and 3 bases separated the two germline ends. The length of the CDR3 is 14 residues. DNA for the CDR3: TGCGCCAGCAGCTTGGACACGAACACCGGGGAGCTGTTTTTT. Encoded protein: CASSLDTNTGELFF. Combining the CDR3 with reference TRBV5-1 and TRBJ2-2 gives the whole variable domain KAGVTQTPRYLIKTRGQQVTLSCSPISGHRSVSWYQQTPGQGLQFLFEYFSETQRNKGNFPGRFSGRQFSNSRSEMNVSTLELGDSALYLCASSLDTNTGELFFGEGSRLTVL.

This clonotype is deemed medium-sized. V gene TRBV5-1 combines with J gene TRBJ1-1, with D uncertain. Germline CDR1 reads SGHRS; CDR2 reads YFSETQ. Between the trimmed V and J ends, which lost 0 bases and 5 bases, there was a span of 2 bases. The length of the CDR3 is 11 residues. In DNA, the CDR3 is TGCGCCAGCAGCTTGGGGACTGAAGCTTTCTTT. Amino acid sequence: CASSLGTEAFF.

This clonotype was counted once. V and J are TRBV19 and TRBJ1-6; 7 bases are shared with TRBD1. This CDR3 contains 15 residues. Germline CDR1 reads LNHDA; CDR2 reads SQIVND (reference sequence). V dropped 5 bases and J dropped 8; count of bases not matched to a gene: 9. CDR3 DNA sequence: TGTGCCAGTAGTTCCCGACAGGGAGCTTATTCACCCCTCCACTTT. Its protein product is CASSSRQGAYSPLHF. The full variable domain, with the rest looked up from reference TRBV19 and TRBJ1-6, is DGGITQSPKYLFRKEGQNVTLSCEQNLNHDAMYWYRQDPGQGLRLIYYSQIVNDFQKGDIAEGYSVSREKKESFPLTVTSAQKNPTAFYLCASSSRQGAYSPLHFGNGTRLTVT.

This clonotype was seen more than once but under ten times. This chain connects TRBV20-1 to TRBJ2-2; maybe TRBD1 (6 bases). Germline lookup yields CDR1 DFQATT and CDR2 SNEGSKA (reference sequence). V dropped 1 base and J dropped 9 bases, with 6 bases sitting between them. This CDR3 is built from 11 residues. The CDR3 nucleotides read TGCAGTGCTAGAGGGGACAGGGAGCTGTTTTTT. It is translated as CSARGDRELFF.

This chain links TRBV7-9 with TRBJ2-3, with TRBD2 matching 10 bases. Germline CDR1 is SEHNR and CDR2 is FQNEAQ (reference sequence). With V trimmed by 1 base and J by 2 bases, 6 bases remained unmatched. The length of the CDR3 is 17 residues. The CDR3 DNA reads TGTGCCAGCAGCTTAGGACGTCTAGCGGGGGTCACAGATACGCAGTATTTT. Protein: CASSLGRLAGVTDTQYF.

This clonotype came up many times. The chain joins TRBV13 to TRBJ1-2; D perhaps matches TRBD1 (6 bases). CDR3 size: 14 residues. The V gene's germline CDR1 is PRHDT and CDR2 FYEKMQ (reference sequence). Trimming stripped 6 bases from V and 5 bases from J, with 16 bases between. The CDR3, as DNA: TGTGCCAGCAGTGGAGGGCCCCAGGGGTATGGCTACACCTTC. Encoded protein: CASSGGPQGYGYTF.

This chain uses TRBV7-8 with TRBJ1-1; tentatively, D is TRBD1 (6 bases). Germline V gene data show CDR1 as SGHVS and CDR2 as FQNEAQ. The CDR3 runs to 13 residues. Trimming shortened V by 3 bases and J by 5 bases, and 10 bases separated the two germline ends. CDR3 DNA sequence: TGTGCCAGCAGCTTTAAACAGGGTACTGAAGCTTTCTTT. Residues: CASSFKQGTEAFF.

This clonotype was found many times. V gene TRBV20-1 combines with J gene TRBJ1-5; D gene ambiguous. The length of the CDR3 is 13 residues. In germline, CDR1 is DFQATT, CDR2 SNEGSKA (reference sequence). The ends were cut back, 0 bases at V and 4 bases at J, with 7 bases in the middle. The CDR3 loop is CSARDPENQPQHF. As DNA, the CDR3 is TGCAGTGCTAGAGACCCAGAGAATCAGCCCCAGCATTTT.

The chain is built from TRBV27 and TRBJ2-4; TRBD1 matches 10 bases. Trimming removed 2 bases from V and 9 bases from J; junction bases left unmatched: 4. The germline gives CDR1 MNHEY, CDR2 SMNVEV (reference sequence). CDR3 length: 14 residues. The CDR3 DNA is TGTGCCAGCAGTTTAACGGGACAGGGGATCATTCAGTACTTC. Its protein product is CASSLTGQGIIQYF.

In its sample, this clonotype was seen once. The CDR3 DNA reads TGTGCCAGCAGCGACGGACAGGGGATAACCACCGGGGAGCTGTTTTTT. Its translation: CASSDGQGITTGELFF. This rearrangement joins TRBV9 to TRBJ2-2; 9 nucleotides line up with TRBD1. The germline V gene has CDR1 SGDLS and CDR2 YYNGEE. V lost 3 bases, J lost 4 bases, and 7 bases stayed unmatched. The CDR3 loop spans 16 amino acids. Together with reference TRBV9 and TRBJ2-2, the CDR3 gives the full variable domain: DSGVTQTPKHLITATGQRVTLRCSPRSGDLSVYWYQQSLDQGLQFLIQYYNGEERAKGNILERFSAQQFPDLHSELNLSSLELGDSALYFCASSDGQGITTGELFFGEGSRLTVL.

This clonotype was counted a single time. J is TRBJ1-6 and V is TRBV6-1; possibly TRBD1 for D (6 bases). V dropped 5 bases and J dropped 9 bases, with 17 bases sitting between them. CDR1 is MNHNS and CDR2 is SASEGT in the germline V gene. The CDR3 consists of 15 residues. The CDR3 nucleotides are TGTGCCAGCAGTCCCCAGACAGGAAACAGTTCACCCCTCCACTTT. Translation gives CASSPQTGNSSPLHF.

The chain couples TRBV7-2 to TRBJ2-4; 9 bases fit TRBD2. Looked up from germline, CDR1 is SGHTA and CDR2 is FQGNSA. J was trimmed by 11 bases and V by 3 bases; bases with no gene match: 11. This CDR3 contains 15 residues. The CDR3 coding sequence is TGTGCCAGCAGCTTGGCCGGCGGGGGGGCCTTTCTTCAGTACTTC. Amino acids: CASSLAGGGAFLQYF.

V usage is TRBV27 and J usage is TRBJ2-1, with a weak D call TRBD2 (5 bases). V was trimmed by 5 bases and J by 6 bases, leaving 20 bases between them. Germline lookup yields CDR1 MNHEY and CDR2 SMNVEV (reference sequence). The CDR3 has 16 amino acids. The CDR3 coding sequence is TGTGCCAGCAGTCGCGCGGGCTACCTCTCGCGCAATGAGCAGTTCTTC. It yields the protein CASSRAGYLSRNEQFF.

There are many counts of this clonotype. The V gene is TRBV7-6, the J gene TRBJ1-1; D gene ambiguous. CDR1 is SGHVS, CDR2 FNYEAQ, per germline. Between the trimmed V and J ends, which lost 1 base and 0 bases, there was a span of 6 bases. The CDR3 is 14 amino acids. The DNA for the CDR3 is TGTGCCAGCAGCTTAGAGGTGGTGAACACTGAAGCTTTCTTT. Its protein product is CASSLEVVNTEAFF.

This clonotype occurred many times. The chain is built from TRBV14 and TRBJ2-7, with TRBD2 matching 8 bases. The V segment lost 2 bases and the J segment 2 bases; nucleotides outside the gene matches: 5. Germline CDR1 is SGHDN and CDR2 is FVKESK. This CDR3 comprises 15 residues. The CDR3 loop is CASSQRASGPYEQYF. CDR3 nucleotides: TGTGCCAGCAGCCAAAGGGCTAGCGGGCCCTACGAGCAGTACTTC. The full variable domain, its missing parts supplied by reference TRBV14 and TRBJ2-7, is EAGVTQFPSHSVIEKGQTVTLRCDPISGHDNLYWYRRVMGKEIKFLLHFVKESKQDESGMPNNRFLAERTGGTYSTLKVQPAELEDSGVYFCASSQRASGPYEQYFGPGTRLTVT.

This clonotype was observed a single time. The chain links TRBV7-9 to TRBJ2-7, with TRBD1 matching 9 bases. Germline V gene sequence: CDR1 SEHNR, CDR2 FQNEAQ (reference sequence). CDR3 length: 15 residues. After removal of 5 bases from V and 3 bases from J, the junction contained 8 bases not matched to a gene. CDR3 nucleotide sequence: TGTGCCAGCAGCGGACGGGACAGGGAGGTCTACGAGCAGTACTTC. Residues: CASSGRDREVYEQYF. Full variable domain (missing parts from reference TRBV7-9 and TRBJ2-7): DTGVSQNPRHKITKRGQNVTFRCDPISEHNRLYWYRQTLGQGPEFLTYFQNEAQLEKSRLLSDRFSAERPKGSFSTLEIQRTEQGDSAMYLCASSGRDREVYEQYFGPGTRLTVT.

The genes are TRBV9 and TRBJ2-3, with no clear D. Trimming pared 0 bases from V and 0 bases from J, leaving 11 bases between. CDR3 length: 16 residues. Germline lookup yields CDR1 SGDLS and CDR2 YYNGEE. The CDR3 here is CASSVGVKDSTDTQYF. The DNA for the CDR3 is TGTGCCAGCAGCGTAGGGGTTAAGGACAGCACAGATACGCAGTATTTT.

V is TRBV27 and J is TRBJ2-7; D is perhaps TRBD1 (6 bases). Trimming took off 5 bases at V and 1 base at J, with 24 bases between the two ends. The CDR3 has 18 residues. CDR1 is MNHEY, CDR2 SMNVEV, per germline (reference sequence). The CDR3 spells CASSPLGVQGHSSYEQYF. As DNA, the CDR3 is TGTGCCAGCAGTCCACTGGGGGTTCAGGGGCACTCATCCTACGAGCAGTACTTC.